What follows are 30 T cell receptor beta chains derived from one specimen sequenced in a study of T cells in Graves' hyperthyroidism and ophthalmopathy. It was RNA transcripts that yielded the amplified TCR beta CDR3 regions. The primer set for the first-round RT-PCR of the TCR CDR3 was HTBI. Using its own MiXCR run on the multiplex PCR reads, TCRdb lists one record per CDR3 protein. This table has hundreds of thousands of distinct CDR3 sequences, approximately 14% appearing once. The sequenced sample was blood. Receptor source: a woman under 30 with Graves' hyperthyroidism.

Concerning this clonotype itself: A much larger clonotype is one base distant, so this may be a read error. The V call is TRBV12-3 or TRBV12-4, the J call TRBJ2-5; D tentatively fits TRBD1 or TRBD2 (6 bases each). V lost 6 bases, J lost 2 bases, and 13 bases lay in between. The CDR3 covers 14 residues. The CDR3 DNA reads as TGTGCCAGCAGGCGGGACACTGCACAAGAGACCCAGTACTTC. Translating it yields CASRRDTAQETQYF.

This clonotype has a handful of counts. V is TRBV7-3 and J is TRBJ2-3; TRBD2 matches 11 bases. Germline V gene sequence: CDR1 SGHTA, CDR2 FQGTGA. The V segment lost 6 bases and the J segment 4 bases; nucleotides outside the gene matches: 6. This CDR3 comprises 15 residues. The CDR3 reads CASSVTSGTSDTQYF. The CDR3 bases are TGTGCCAGCAGTGTGACTAGCGGGACGTCAGATACGCAGTATTTT.

This clonotype was seen only a few times. The chain links TRBV11-1 to TRBJ2-1, with D hard to call. This CDR3 contains 13 residues. Trimming removed 3 bases at V and 4 bases at J, with 7 bases between. Germline CDR1 and CDR2: SGHAT and FQDESV (reference sequence). The CDR3 here is CASSLNLYNEQFF. In DNA, the CDR3 is TGTGCCAGCAGCTTGAACTTATACAATGAGCAGTTCTTC.

At least ten counts were recorded for this clonotype. The chain recombines TRBV18 with TRBJ1-1; D gene uncertain. Germline V gene sequence: CDR1 KGHSH, CDR2 LQKENI. The CDR3 has 12 residues. The V and J ends lost 0 bases and 5 bases respectively, with 4 bases between them. Here the CDR3 DNA reads TGTGCCAGCTCACCACCGGCTACTGAAGCTTTCTTT. Its translation: CASSPPATEAFF.

The chain combines TRBV6-1 with TRBJ2-7, with 10 bases that match TRBD2. In germline, CDR1 is MNHNS, CDR2 SASEGT. Unmatched junction bases numbered 8, after V lost 4 bases and J lost 5 bases. There are 15 residues in the CDR3. The CDR3 protein is CASSGLGTSEHEQYF. The CDR3 DNA reads as TGTGCCAGCAGTGGACTGGGGACTAGCGAACACGAGCAGTACTTC.

This clonotype was counted many times. The CDR3 DNA reads as TGTGCCAGCAGCACTCTCCAGGGCCATGGCTACACCTTC. Residues: CASSTLQGHGYTF. The gene calls are TRBV11-2 and TRBJ1-2; D may be TRBD1 (5 bases). Trimming removed 5 bases from V and 6 bases from J, with 13 bases in between. The CDR3 length is 13 residues. Germline loops: CDR1 SGHAT, CDR2 FQNNGV.

This clonotype was seen only a few times. The rearrangement joins TRBV10-1 to TRBJ1-3; D uncertain. The CDR3 loop spans 16 amino acids. Germline V gene data show CDR1 as WNHNN and CDR2 as SYGVQD (reference sequence). V was shortened by 6 bases and J by 0 bases, with 15 bases between the two germline ends. The CDR3 DNA reads as TGCGCCAGCAGCGCCGAAAGACTCACCTCTGGAAACACCATATATTTT. It codes for CASSAERLTSGNTIYF.

The chain combines TRBV5-6 with TRBJ2-3; 9 bases are shared with TRBD2. CDR3 size: 18 residues. The germline V gene encodes CDR1 SGHDT and CDR2 YYEEEE. The V gene end was trimmed by 4 bases and the J gene end by 3 bases; junction bases not matched to a gene: 15. CDR3 DNA: TGTGCCAGCAGCCCGGCCAGGATGCGGGAGGGCCCAACAGATACGCAGTATTTT. It encodes CASSPARMREGPTDTQYF.

Many counts were recorded for this clonotype. The chain is built from TRBV11-2 and TRBJ2-5; 7 nucleotides line up with TRBD2. V lost 3 bases and J lost 5; bases outside the gene matches: 9. Germline assignment: CDR1 SGHAT and CDR2 FQNNGV. This CDR3 is 15 amino acids long. Here the CDR3 DNA reads TGTGCCAGCAGCTTCGTACGGGGGGTTGACGAGACCCAGTACTTC. Residues: CASSFVRGVDETQYF. Combining the CDR3 with reference TRBV11-2 and TRBJ2-5 gives the whole variable domain EAGVAQSPRYKIIEKRQSVAFWCNPISGHATLYWYQQILGQGPKLLIQFQNNGVVDDSQLPKDRFSAERLKGVDSTLKIQPAKLEDSAVYLCASSFVRGVDETQYFGPGTRLLVL.

Concerning this clonotype itself: A read error may explain this, as a much larger clone is one base away. V is TRBV20-1 and J is TRBJ1-1; 9 positions match TRBD1. The CDR3 extends over 13 amino acids. Germline V gene lookup returns CDR1 DFQATT and CDR2 SNEGSKA (reference sequence). Unmatched junction bases numbered 2, after V lost 3 bases and J lost 3 bases. CDR3 sequence reads: CSARTGGDTEAFF. CDR3 nucleotides: TGCAGTGCTAGGACAGGGGGGGACACTGAAGCTTTCTTT.

This chain uses TRBV7-9 with TRBJ2-2, with 8 positions matching TRBD1. Germline lookup yields CDR1 SEHNR and CDR2 FQNEAQ (reference sequence). Trimming at V came to 6 bases and at J to 6 bases, leaving 3 bases not matched to a gene. The CDR3 is 13 residues long. The CDR3 DNA sequence: TGTGCCAGCAGGACAGGGGCCCCCGGGGAGCTGTTTTTT. Encoded protein: CASRTGAPGELFF.

The V gene is TRBV28, the J gene TRBJ2-2; no clear D gene. V gave up 3 bases and J gave up 7 bases, with 6 bases separating them. Per germline, CDR1 MDHEN and CDR2 SYDVKM. This CDR3 comprises 12 residues. The CDR3 DNA follows: TGTGCCAGCAGTTTGTCTCTCGGGGAGCTGTTTTTT. Residues: CASSLSLGELFF.

The chain is built from TRBV7-9 and TRBJ2-7, with 8 bases fitting TRBD2. CDR1 and CDR2 from the germline V gene are SEHNR and FQNEAQ (reference sequence). The CDR3 has 15 amino acids. J was trimmed by 6 bases and V by 0 bases; bases with no gene match: 7. The CDR3 DNA sequence: TGTGCCAGCAGCTTAGCCTCGGGAGGGGGGCTCGAGCAGTACTTC. Translated: CASSLASGGGLEQYF.

Ten or more counts support this clonotype. The V gene is TRBV28, the J gene TRBJ2-7; 7 bases line up with TRBD2. V lost 10 bases, J lost 0 bases, and 9 bases stayed unmatched. CDR3 length: 14 residues. Germline V gene data show CDR1 as MDHEN and CDR2 as SYDVKM. In DNA, the CDR3 is TGTGCCATTATCGGGCGGGGGAGCTCCTACGAGCAGTACTTC. It specifies CAIIGRGSSYEQYF. The full variable domain, rest sourced from reference TRBV28 and TRBJ2-7, is DVKVTQSSRYLVKRTGEKVFLECVQDMDHENMFWYRQDPGLGLRLIYFSYDVKMKEKGDIPEGYSVSREKKERFSLILESASTNQTSMYLCAIIGRGSSYEQYFGPGTRLTVT.

This clonotype appeared a few times. V gene TRBV4-1 combines with J gene TRBJ1-6, with a tentative D call TRBD1 (6 bases). CDR1 is MGHRA and CDR2 is YSYEKL in the germline V gene. V gave up 0 bases and J gave up 10 bases, with 19 bases separating them. This CDR3 has 17 residues. CDR3 nucleotide sequence: TGCGCCAGCAGCCAAGAGGGAAAGGGGGGGTATAGGTCACCCCTCCACTTT. Amino acids: CASSQEGKGGYRSPLHF.

This rearrangement joins TRBV19 to TRBJ1-5, with TRBD1 matching over 7 bases. The CDR3 extends over 15 amino acids. V gave up 5 bases and J gave up 6 bases; unmatched junction bases: 10. From germline, CDR1 is LNHDA and CDR2 SQIVND (reference sequence). The CDR3 DNA follows: TGTGCCAGTAGTGCCCTGCGACAGGGCCCTCAGCCCCAGCATTTT. Protein sequence: CASSALRQGPQPQHF.

This clonotype was observed many times. J is TRBJ2-1 and V is TRBV24-1; D could derive from TRBD1 or TRBD2 (5 bases each). The V and J ends lost 3 bases and 5 bases respectively, with 10 bases between them. The CDR3 spans 14 residues. Germline values: CDR1 KGHDR, CDR2 SFDVKD. The DNA for the CDR3 is TGTGCCACCAGTGATCCGGGGCAGGACAATGAGCAGTTCTTC. Translating it yields CATSDPGQDNEQFF.

The chain carries TRBV15 and TRBJ1-1; D gene ambiguous. The CDR3 is 14 residues long. Germline CDR1 and CDR2: LNHNV and YYDKDF (reference sequence). Trimming pared 5 bases from V and 3 bases from J, leaving 13 bases between. CDR3 sequence: CATSGGRRDTEAFF. The CDR3 bases are TGTGCCACCAGCGGAGGACGGCGCGACACTGAAGCTTTCTTT.

This clonotype was found many times. The chain joins TRBV7-2 to TRBJ2-3, with D possibly called TRBD1 or TRBD2 (6 bases each). The CDR3 runs 18 residues. Trimming shortened V by 5 bases and J by 3 bases, and 24 bases separated the two germline ends. CDR1 SGHTA and CDR2 FQGNSA come from the germline V gene. CDR3 sequence: CASSPHPPGALSTDTQYF. The CDR3 coding sequence is TGTGCCAGCAGCCCCCACCCCCCGGGGGCCCTCTCAACAGATACGCAGTATTTT.

In its sample, this clonotype was seen many times. A junction boundary mismatches the germline segment, possibly from a read error. V usage is TRBV6-1 and J usage is TRBJ2-2; possibly TRBD2 for D (7 bases). This CDR3 has 16 amino acids. The germline V gene has CDR1 MNHNS and CDR2 SASEGT. DNA for the CDR3: TGTGCCAGCAGTCTCGGGGGGCCTCTGAACGCCGGGGAGCTGTTTTTT. This sequence encodes CASSLGGPLNAGELFF.

The chain combines TRBV11-2 with TRBJ2-1; D is possibly TRBD2 (6 bases). Germline assignment: CDR1 SGHAT and CDR2 FQNNGV. CDR3 size: 15 residues. V dropped 5 bases and J dropped 0 bases, with 11 bases sitting between them. The CDR3 DNA is TGTGCCAGCAGCCCAATGGGGGGCTCCTACAATGAGCAGTTCTTC. Its translation is CASSPMGGSYNEQFF.

V is TRBV12-3 or TRBV12-4 and J is TRBJ2-4; 7 bases fit TRBD2. The CDR3 totals 18 residues. Trimming at V came to 1 base and at J to 0 bases, leaving 9 bases not matched to a gene. The CDR3 reads CASSLESGAHQAKNIQYF. As DNA, the CDR3 is TGTGCCAGCAGTTTAGAGAGCGGGGCCCATCAAGCCAAAAACATTCAGTACTTC.

This clonotype was seen many times. The gene calls are TRBV30 and TRBJ1-2; possible D gene TRBD1, 6 bases. Per germline, CDR1 GTSNPN and CDR2 SVGIG (reference sequence). CDR3 length: 13 amino acids. V was pared by 4 bases and J by 3 bases, with 12 bases between. DNA for the CDR3: TGTGCCTGGAACTTCGGGGGGCACTATGGCTACACCTTC. This encodes CAWNFGGHYGYTF. The full variable domain, rest sourced from reference TRBV30 and TRBJ1-2, is SQTIHQWPATLVQPVGSPLSLECTVEGTSNPNLYWYRQAAGRGLQLLFYSVGIGQISSEVPQNLSASRPQDRQFILSSKKLLLSDSGFYLCAWNFGGHYGYTFGSGTRLTVV.

Here the CDR3 reads CASSSRQGGEKLFF. The CDR3 DNA reads as TGTGCCAGCAGCTCGCGACAGGGTGGTGAAAAACTGTTTTTT. V is TRBV7-9 and J is TRBJ1-4, with 7 nucleotides matching TRBD1. Per germline, CDR1 SEHNR and CDR2 FQNEAQ (reference sequence). Trimming removed 4 bases from V and 7 bases from J; junction bases left unmatched: 6. This CDR3 is 14 amino acids long.

This clonotype was seen many times. The rearrangement links TRBV6-1 to TRBJ2-7, with D possibly matching TRBD1 (5 bases). The CDR3 totals 14 residues. The V gene lost 5 bases and the J gene lost 3 bases, with 14 bases spanning the gap. In germline, CDR1 is MNHNS, CDR2 SASEGT. The CDR3 region has the DNA TGTGCCAGCAGTTTTTACCAGGGAATCTACGAGCAGTACTTC. It codes for CASSFYQGIYEQYF.

This clonotype has more than one count but fewer than ten. The chain joins TRBV14 to TRBJ1-6; D may be TRBD1 (6 bases). This CDR3 is 17 amino acids long. Trimming removed 0 bases from V and 8 bases from J, with 17 bases in between. In germline, CDR1 is SGHDN, CDR2 FVKESK. CDR3 DNA sequence: TGTGCCAGCAGCCAAGATTCCAGGGGCTTGCATCATTCACCCCTCCACTTT. This codes for CASSQDSRGLHHSPLHF.

This clonotype has just a few counts. Here the CDR3 reads CASSTGTGIYNEQFF. CDR3 coding DNA: TGTGCCAGCAGCACCGGGACAGGGATATACAATGAGCAGTTCTTC. The chain carries TRBV6-2 or TRBV6-3 and TRBJ2-1; 9 positions match TRBD1. Germline V CDR1 and CDR2: MNHEY, SVGEGT. The CDR3 length is 15 residues. The J segment lost 4 bases and the V segment lost 6 bases, leaving 7 bases of the junction unmatched.

Only a few counts were recorded for this clonotype. The chain has TRBV6-1 and TRBJ1-2, with a weak D call TRBD1 (5 bases). Germline CDR1 and CDR2: MNHNS and SASEGT. V shed 6 bases and J shed 4 bases, with 12 bases lying between them. The CDR3 spans 13 residues. Written as DNA, the CDR3 is TGTGCCAGCAGCCCCCTGGGGCCCTATGGCTACACCTTC. Translating gives CASSPLGPYGYTF.

There are many counts of this clonotype. The chain carries TRBV30 and TRBJ2-1; D is unclear. Trimming stripped 0 bases from V and 12 bases from J, with 12 bases between. The CDR3 sequence is 12 residues long. Per germline, CDR1 GTSNPN and CDR2 SVGIG (reference sequence). The chain's CDR3 is CAWSVVGPLQFF. CDR3 nucleotide sequence: TGTGCCTGGAGTGTAGTAGGGCCCTTGCAGTTCTTC.

The table lists this clonotype with many counts. This chain links TRBV6-2 or TRBV6-3 with TRBJ2-7; 9 positions agree with TRBD1. Germline V gene lookup returns CDR1 MNHEY and CDR2 SVGEGT. Unmatched junction bases numbered 5, after V lost 2 bases and J lost 3 bases. This CDR3 comprises 15 residues. The CDR3 is CASSYLGTGNYEQYF. Written as DNA, the CDR3 is TGTGCCAGCAGTTACCTCGGGACAGGGAACTACGAGCAGTACTTC.